These T cell receptor beta chains were read from a single sample in a study of blood T cells in healthy people across ages. TCRdb called the 5' RACE reads again in MiXCR, with one record for every CDR3 protein. There are over 500,000 distinct CDR3 sequences in the sample; about 25% occur only once, and roughly 3.5% lies in the top ten. The same specimen was also included in a second study, on T cells of mothers and their children.

What was sequenced was blood. These receptor sequences come from a boy between 2 and 10 years old in good health. Each CDR3 is given with its conserved first and last residue. A D gene is named only where the DNA matches it firmly. Size is stated for part of the rows, as once, few or many counts, or as a class when the clone is expanded.

clone_size j_call d_call v_call cdr3_aa cdr3_nt
. TRBJ2-2 TRBD2 TRBV7-9 CASSPSGKANTGELFF TGTGCCAGCAGCCCGAGCGGGAAAGCGAACACCGGGGAGCTGTTTTTT
. TRBJ2-3 . TRBV7-2 CASSLAGPCTDTQYF TGTGCCAGCAGCTTAGCCGGGCCTTGCACAGATACGCAGTATTTT
. TRBJ2-7 TRBD1 TRBV20-1 CSANPGTGGYEQYF TGCAGTGCAAACCCCGGGACAGGGGGCTACGAGCAGTACTTC
. TRBJ2-5 TRBD2 TRBV4-3 CASSQVLAGGMETQYF TGCGCCAGCAGCCAAGTACTAGCGGGAGGGATGGAGACCCAGTACTTC
few TRBJ1-2 TRBD1 TRBV3-1 CASTQTGTNYGYTF TGTGCCAGCACCCAGACAGGGACTAACTATGGCTACACCTTC
. TRBJ2-7 TRBD2 TRBV29-1 CSVEDGSSGTPYEQYF TGCAGCGTTGAAGATGGTTCTAGCGGGACCCCCTACGAGCAGTACTTC
few TRBJ2-2 TRBD2 TRBV2 CASRDEAGRNTGELFF TGTGCCAGCAGGGACGAAGCGGGGAGGAACACCGGGGAGCTGTTTTTT
. TRBJ2-3 TRBD1 TRBV24-1 CATSGPGGEDTQYF TGTGCCACCAGTGGTCCAGGGGGCGAAGATACGCAGTATTTT
few TRBJ2-7 TRBD1 TRBV19 CASRTGLEEQYF TGTGCCAGCAGGACAGGGTTGGAGGAGCAGTACTTC
few TRBJ2-4 . TRBV12-3/TRBV12-4 CASSSHGYGNIQYF TGTGCCAGCAGTTCCCACGGCTATGGAAACATTCAGTACTTC